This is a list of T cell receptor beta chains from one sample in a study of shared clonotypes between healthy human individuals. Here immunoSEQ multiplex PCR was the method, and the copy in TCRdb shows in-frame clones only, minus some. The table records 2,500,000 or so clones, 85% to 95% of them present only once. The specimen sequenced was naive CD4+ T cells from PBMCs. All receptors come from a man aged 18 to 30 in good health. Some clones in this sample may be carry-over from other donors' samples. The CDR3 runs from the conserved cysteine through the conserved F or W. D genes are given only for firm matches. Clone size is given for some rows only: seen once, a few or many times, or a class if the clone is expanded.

DNA: TGTGCCAGCAGTCCCCTAGCGGGAGCCATCACAGATACGCAGTATTTT; CDR3: CASSPLAGAITDTQYF; V: TRBV28; J: TRBJ2-3; D: TRBD2; size: .
DNA: TGTGCCAGCAGCCCCTCTCGTGCAGATACGCAGTATTTT; CDR3: CASSPSRADTQYF; V: TRBV5-4; J: TRBJ2-3; D: .; size: .
DNA: TGTGCCAGCAGCTTGAGAAACACCGGGGAGCTGTTTTTT; CDR3: CASSLRNTGELFF; V: TRBV5-4; J: TRBJ2-2; D: .; size: .
DNA: TGTGCCTGGAGCCTCCCAAACGTAGGCTACACCTTC; CDR3: CAWSLPNVGYTF; V: TRBV30; J: TRBJ1-2; D: .; size: .
DNA: TGTGCCAGCAGCTTGGCCCTCCACTCCTGCGAGCAGTACTTC; CDR3: CASSLALHSCEQYF; V: TRBV5-4; J: TRBJ2-7; D: .; size: once
DNA: TGTGCCAGTACCGACCCCTATAGAGAGACCCAGTACTTC; CDR3: CASTDPYRETQYF; V: TRBV19; J: TRBJ2-5; D: .; size: .
DNA: TGTGCCAGCAGTTCCCTGGGGCAGAATGCGATCGAGCAGTACTTC; CDR3: CASSSLGQNAIEQYF; V: TRBV6-5; J: TRBJ2-7; D: .; size: .
DNA: TGTGCCAGCAGCGCCTCAGGCTATGGCTACACCTTC; CDR3: CASSASGYGYTF; V: TRBV9; J: TRBJ1-2; D: .; size: .
DNA: TGTGCCAGCAGTTCCCGGACAGGAGGCGCCGAGCAGTACTTC; CDR3: CASSSRTGGAEQYF; V: TRBV6-1; J: TRBJ2-7; D: TRBD1; size: .
DNA: TGTGCCAGCTCACCCCGGGACAGGGGGTTGGACACTGAAGCTTTCTTT; CDR3: CASSPRDRGLDTEAFF; V: TRBV18; J: TRBJ1-1; D: TRBD1; size: .
DNA: TGTGCCAGCAGTTCAGGGAATCAGCCCCAGCATTTT; CDR3: CASSSGNQPQHF; V: TRBV6-6; J: TRBJ1-5; D: .; size: .
DNA: TGTGCCAGCAGTTACCACAGGGGGAAGAACACTGAAGCTTTCTTT; CDR3: CASSYHRGKNTEAFF; V: TRBV6-6; J: TRBJ1-1; D: TRBD1; size: once
DNA: TGTGCCAGTAGTATCCGCCCCCAGGGGGCGTCGCGACCCGGGGAGCTGTTTTTT; CDR3: CASSIRPQGASRPGELFF; V: TRBV19; J: TRBJ2-2; D: TRBD1; size: .
DNA: TGTGCCAGCAGATCGACAGGGGGCGAAGGCTACACCTTC; CDR3: CASRSTGGEGYTF; V: TRBV28; J: TRBJ1-2; D: TRBD1; size: .
DNA: TGTGCCAGCCGGACAACAGATAACTACGAGCAGTACTTC; CDR3: CASRTTDNYEQYF; V: TRBV6-5; J: TRBJ2-7; D: .; size: .
DNA: TGTGCCATCAGGAGACGGACAGGGGATTACTCTGGGGCCAACGTCCTGACTTTC; CDR3: CAIRRRTGDYSGANVLTF; V: TRBV10-3; J: TRBJ2-6; D: TRBD1; size: .
DNA: TGCGCCAGCAGTGTCCGATTAGCGGGAATCAATGAGCAGTTCTTC; CDR3: CASSVRLAGINEQFF; V: TRBV10-1; J: TRBJ2-1; D: TRBD2; size: .
DNA: TGCGCCAGCAGCGCCCGGACTAGCGGATACAATGAGCAGTTCTTC; CDR3: CASSARTSGYNEQFF; V: TRBV5-1; J: TRBJ2-1; D: TRBD2; size: .
DNA: TGTGCCAGCTCACCACCGGGACCGAACTATGGCTACACCTTC; CDR3: CASSPPGPNYGYTF; V: TRBV18; J: TRBJ1-2; D: .; size: once
DNA: TGTGCCAGCAGTGAGGGGGCAGGGGGGGTACGAAGGGAGCTGTTTTTT; CDR3: CASSEGAGGVRRELFF; V: TRBV25-1; J: TRBJ2-2; D: .; size: once
DNA: TGTGCCAGCTCACGCGGACAGAGCAATCAGCCCCAGCATTTT; CDR3: CASSRGQSNQPQHF; V: TRBV18; J: TRBJ1-5; D: .; size: .
DNA: TGTGCCAGCAGCCCCACGACAGGGGGCCACTCTGGAAACACCATATATTTT; CDR3: CASSPTTGGHSGNTIYF; V: TRBV11-2; J: TRBJ1-3; D: TRBD1; size: once
DNA: TGTGCCAGCAGGGGATTGGGCTACGAGCAGTACTTC; CDR3: CASRGLGYEQYF; V: TRBV11-1; J: TRBJ2-7; D: .; size: .